Sequencing of this T cell receptor (beta chain) was carried out in a study of long-term antiretroviral therapy in people with HIV. Findings and caveats of the study: Controls had broader CDR3 length ranges than HIV repertoires did. Diversity rose after ART but stayed below transplant donor controls.

Sampling of each donor yielded at least one pre-ART PBMC sample and at least two post-ART PBMC samples. HIV-positive participants were all treated in the United States. The CDR3 is 17 residues long. Germline values: CDR1 MGHRA, CDR2 YSYEKL. Trimming left V 0 bases short and J 7 bases short, with 19 bases between. Turning to this clone: What it binds is not known.

At the survey level, the v3.0 immunoSEQ assay was run. Profiled with immunoSEQ multiplex PCR; TCRdb holds only in-frame clones, not every one. Found here are about 27,000 clones, 80% to 90% of them singletons; the top ten hold approximately 9.5%. This clonotype originated in a man between 35 and 55 years old with HIV. Specimen: unsorted PBMCs, collected 3 years after starting antiretroviral therapy. The rearrangement links TRBV4-1 to TRBJ1-5, with D perhaps TRBD1 (6 bases). CDR3: CASSQDLFAQGRQPQHF. CDR3 DNA: TGCGCCAGCAGCCAAGATCTGTTTGCACAGGGCAGACAGCCCCAGCATTTT.